This T cell receptor beta chain was sequenced in a study of blood T cell repertoires in COVID-19. The repertoire was sequenced with immunoSEQ multiplex PCR; TCRdb's copy has only in-frame clones and lacks some. Of 150,000 or so clones detected, approximately 95% appear once; the ten largest clones hold 2%. Looked up from germline, CDR1 is SGHDN and CDR2 is FVKESK. The J segment lost 2 bases and the V segment lost 3 bases, leaving 7 bases of the junction unmatched. The CDR3 is 15 amino acids. Material: peripheral blood. V is TRBV14 and J is TRBJ2-7; 7 nucleotides align to TRBD2. This clonotype originated in a woman between 55 and 75 years old with COVID-19, enrolled during active disease. This chain's CDR3 is CASSQVSGPPYEQYF. The DNA for the CDR3 is TGTGCCAGCAGCCAGGTTAGCGGGCCGCCCTACGAGCAGTACTTC.